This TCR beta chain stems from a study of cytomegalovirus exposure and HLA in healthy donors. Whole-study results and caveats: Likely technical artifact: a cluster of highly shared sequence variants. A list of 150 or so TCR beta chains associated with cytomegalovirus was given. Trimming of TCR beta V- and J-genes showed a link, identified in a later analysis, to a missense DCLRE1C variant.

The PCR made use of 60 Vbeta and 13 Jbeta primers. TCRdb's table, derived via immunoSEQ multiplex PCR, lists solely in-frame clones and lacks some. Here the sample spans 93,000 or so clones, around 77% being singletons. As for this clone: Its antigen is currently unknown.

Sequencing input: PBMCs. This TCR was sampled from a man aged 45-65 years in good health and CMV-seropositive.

CDR3 in amino acids: CASSTQTSSGANVLTF. The CDR3 nucleotides read TGTGCCAGCAGCACACAAACAAGCTCTGGGGCCAACGTCCTGACTTTC. This chain uses TRBV7-3 with TRBJ2-6; D call uncertain. This CDR3 is built from 16 residues. V lost 5 bases, J lost 0 bases, and 11 bases lay in between. Germline CDR1 reads SGHTA; CDR2 reads FQGTGA.